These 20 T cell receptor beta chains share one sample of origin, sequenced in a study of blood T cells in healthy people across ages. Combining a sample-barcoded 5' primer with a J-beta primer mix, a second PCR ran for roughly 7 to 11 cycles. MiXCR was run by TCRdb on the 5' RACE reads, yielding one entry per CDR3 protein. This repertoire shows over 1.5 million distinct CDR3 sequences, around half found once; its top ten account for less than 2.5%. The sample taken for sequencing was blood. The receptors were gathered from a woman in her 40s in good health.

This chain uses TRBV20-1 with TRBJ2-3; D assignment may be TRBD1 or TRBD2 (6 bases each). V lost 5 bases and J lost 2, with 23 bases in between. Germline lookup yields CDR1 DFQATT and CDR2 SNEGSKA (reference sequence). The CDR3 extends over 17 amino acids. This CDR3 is CSARVPYGGGPTDTQYF. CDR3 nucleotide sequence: TGCAGTGCTCGCGTTCCATATGGAGGGGGACCCACAGATACGCAGTATTTT.

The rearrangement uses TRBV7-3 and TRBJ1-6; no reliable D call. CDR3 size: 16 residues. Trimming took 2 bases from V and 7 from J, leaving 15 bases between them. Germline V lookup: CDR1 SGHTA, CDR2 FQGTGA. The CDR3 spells CASSLSGRPRNSPLHF. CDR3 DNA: TGTGCCAGCAGCTTATCGGGCAGGCCTAGAAATTCACCCCTCCACTTT.

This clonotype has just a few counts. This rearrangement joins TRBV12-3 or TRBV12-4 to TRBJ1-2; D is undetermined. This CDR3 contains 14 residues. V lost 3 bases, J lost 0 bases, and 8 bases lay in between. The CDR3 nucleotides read TGTGCCAGCAGTTTTTGGATGACTAACTATGGCTACACCTTC. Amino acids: CASSFWMTNYGYTF.

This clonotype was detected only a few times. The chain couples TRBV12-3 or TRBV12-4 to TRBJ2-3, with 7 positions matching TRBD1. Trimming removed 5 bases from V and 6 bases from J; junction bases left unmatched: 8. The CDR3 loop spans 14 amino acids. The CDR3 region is CASSARTGTDTQYF. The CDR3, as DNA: TGTGCCAGCAGTGCTAGGACAGGTACCGATACGCAGTATTTT.

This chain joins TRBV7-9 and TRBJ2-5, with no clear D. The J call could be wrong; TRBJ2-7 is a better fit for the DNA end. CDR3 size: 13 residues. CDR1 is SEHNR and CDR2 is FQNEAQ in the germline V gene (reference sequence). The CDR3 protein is CASSALYGYEQYF. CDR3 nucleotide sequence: TGTGCCAGCAGCGCCTTATATGGGTACGAGCAGTACTTC.

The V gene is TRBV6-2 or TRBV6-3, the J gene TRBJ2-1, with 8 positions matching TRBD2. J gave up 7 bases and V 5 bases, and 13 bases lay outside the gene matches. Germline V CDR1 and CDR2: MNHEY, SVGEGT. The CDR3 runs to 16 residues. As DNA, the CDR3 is TGTGCCAGCAGTAACCCCACGGGACTAGTTAAGAATGAGCAGTTCTTC. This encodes CASSNPTGLVKNEQFF.

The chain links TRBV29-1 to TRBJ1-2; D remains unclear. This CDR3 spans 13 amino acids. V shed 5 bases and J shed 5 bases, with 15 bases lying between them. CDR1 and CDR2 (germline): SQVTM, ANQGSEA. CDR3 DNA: TGCAGCGTTCAGTTCCAGGCTTCTTATGGCTACACCTTC. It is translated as CSVQFQASYGYTF. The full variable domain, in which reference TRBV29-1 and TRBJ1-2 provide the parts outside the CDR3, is SAVISQKPSRDICQRGTSLTIQCQVDSQVTMMFWYRQQPGQSLTLIATANQGSEATYESGFVIDKFPISRPNLTFSTLTVSNMSPEDSSIYLCSVQFQASYGYTFGSGTRLTVV.

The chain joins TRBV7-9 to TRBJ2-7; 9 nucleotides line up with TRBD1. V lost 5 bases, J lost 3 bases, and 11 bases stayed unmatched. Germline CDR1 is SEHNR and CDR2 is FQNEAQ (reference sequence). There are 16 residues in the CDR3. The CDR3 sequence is CASSRTGTGSNYEQYF. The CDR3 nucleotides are TGTGCCAGCAGCCGCACCGGGACAGGGTCTAACTACGAGCAGTACTTC.

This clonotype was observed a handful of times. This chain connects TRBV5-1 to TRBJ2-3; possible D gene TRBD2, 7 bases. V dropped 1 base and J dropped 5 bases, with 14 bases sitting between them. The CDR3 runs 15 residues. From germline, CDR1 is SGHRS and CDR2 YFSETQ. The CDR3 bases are TGCGCCAGCAGCTTGTATGAGGGGGGGCGAGATACGCAGTATTTT. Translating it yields CASSLYEGGRDTQYF.

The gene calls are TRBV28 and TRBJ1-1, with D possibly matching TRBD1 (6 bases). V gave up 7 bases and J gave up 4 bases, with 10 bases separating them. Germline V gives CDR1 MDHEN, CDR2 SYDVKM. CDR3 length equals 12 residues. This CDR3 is CASTGQFTEAFF. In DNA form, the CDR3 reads TGTGCCAGCACCGGACAGTTCACTGAAGCTTTCTTT.

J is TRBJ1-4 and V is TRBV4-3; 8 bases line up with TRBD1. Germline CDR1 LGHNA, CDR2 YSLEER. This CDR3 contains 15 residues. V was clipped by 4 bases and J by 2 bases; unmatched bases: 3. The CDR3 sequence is CASSRRTGTNEKLFF. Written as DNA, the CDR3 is TGCGCCAGCAGCCGAAGGACAGGGACTAATGAAAAACTGTTTTTT.

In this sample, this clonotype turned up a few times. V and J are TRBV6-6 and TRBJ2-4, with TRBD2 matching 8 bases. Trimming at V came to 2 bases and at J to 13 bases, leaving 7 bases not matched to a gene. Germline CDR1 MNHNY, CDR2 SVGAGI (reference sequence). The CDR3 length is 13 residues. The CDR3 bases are TGTGCCAGCAGTTACCGCGTCGGGGGGGAGCAGTACTTC. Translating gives CASSYRVGGEQYF.

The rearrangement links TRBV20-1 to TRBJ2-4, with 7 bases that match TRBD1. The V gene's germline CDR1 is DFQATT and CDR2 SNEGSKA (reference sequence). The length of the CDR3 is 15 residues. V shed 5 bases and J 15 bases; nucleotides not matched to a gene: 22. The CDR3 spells CSAPSTGDSSYERYF. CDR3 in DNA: TGCAGTGCTCCCTCGACCGGGGACAGTTCCTACGAGCGGTACTTC.

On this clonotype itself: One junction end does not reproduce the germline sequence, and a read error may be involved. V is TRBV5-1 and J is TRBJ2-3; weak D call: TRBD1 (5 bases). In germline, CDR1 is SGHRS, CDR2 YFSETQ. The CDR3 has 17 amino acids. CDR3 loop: CASSSLGPSTGADAQYF. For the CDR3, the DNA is TGCGCCAGCAGCTCTCTAGGGCCGTCCACAGGAGCAGATGCGCAGTATTTT.

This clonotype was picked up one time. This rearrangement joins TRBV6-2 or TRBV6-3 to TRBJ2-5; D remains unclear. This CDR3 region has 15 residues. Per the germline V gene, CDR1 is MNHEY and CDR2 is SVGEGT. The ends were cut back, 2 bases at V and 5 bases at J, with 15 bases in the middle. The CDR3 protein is CASSYRRLSGETQYF. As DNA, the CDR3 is TGTGCCAGCAGTTACCGTCGGTTGAGTGGGGAGACCCAGTACTTC.

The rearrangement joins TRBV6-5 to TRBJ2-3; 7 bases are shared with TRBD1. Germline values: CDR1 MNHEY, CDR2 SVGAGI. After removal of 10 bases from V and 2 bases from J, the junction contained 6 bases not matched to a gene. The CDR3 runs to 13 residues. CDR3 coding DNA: TGTGCCACGGGACAGCCCCTCACAGATACGCAGTATTTT. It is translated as CATGQPLTDTQYF.

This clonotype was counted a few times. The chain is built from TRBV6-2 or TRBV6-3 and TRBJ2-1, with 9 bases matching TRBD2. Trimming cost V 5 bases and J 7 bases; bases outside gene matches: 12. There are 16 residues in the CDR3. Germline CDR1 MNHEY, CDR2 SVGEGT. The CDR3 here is CASSTQAGGSLNEQFF. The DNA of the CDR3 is TGTGCCAGCAGTACCCAAGCGGGGGGATCGCTGAATGAGCAGTTCTTC.

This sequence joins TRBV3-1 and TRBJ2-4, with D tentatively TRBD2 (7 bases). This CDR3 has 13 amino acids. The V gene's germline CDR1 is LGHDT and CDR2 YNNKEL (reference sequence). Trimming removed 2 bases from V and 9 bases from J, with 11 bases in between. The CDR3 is CASSQLGGVIQYF. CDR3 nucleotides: TGTGCCAGCAGCCAATTAGGGGGGGTCATTCAGTACTTC. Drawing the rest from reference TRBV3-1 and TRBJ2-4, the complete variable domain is DTAVSQTPKYLVTQMGNDKSIKCEQNLGHDTMYWYKQDSKKFLKIMFSYNNKELIINETVPNRFSPKSPDKAHLNLHINSLELGDSAVYFCASSQLGGVIQYFGAGTRLSVL.

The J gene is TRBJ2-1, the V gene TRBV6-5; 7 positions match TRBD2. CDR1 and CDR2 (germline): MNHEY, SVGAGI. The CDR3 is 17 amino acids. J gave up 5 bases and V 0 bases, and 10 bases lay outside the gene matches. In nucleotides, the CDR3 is TGTGCCAGCAGTTACTCGACGCCGCGGGGGATAGACAATGAGCAGTTCTTC. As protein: CASSYSTPRGIDNEQFF.

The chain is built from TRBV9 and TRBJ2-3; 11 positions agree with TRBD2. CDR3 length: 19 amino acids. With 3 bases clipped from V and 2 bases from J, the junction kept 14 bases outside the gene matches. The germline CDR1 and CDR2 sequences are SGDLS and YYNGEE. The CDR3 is CASSEATSGGKFPTDTQYF. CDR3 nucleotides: TGTGCCAGCAGCGAAGCCACTAGCGGGGGTAAATTCCCCACAGATACGCAGTATTTT.